Following are 30 T cell receptor beta chains from one sample sequenced in a study of blood T cell repertoires in COVID-19. Sequencing used immunoSEQ multiplex PCR; TCRdb keeps in-frame clones, though not all of them. The repertoire holds around 7,000 clones, with about nine tenths as singletons. The sequenced sample consisted of peripheral blood. Receptor source: a human donor with active COVID-19. The donor label of this sample is uncertain.

In this sample, this clone is medium-sized. This chain uses TRBV30 with TRBJ2-5, with 9 nucleotides matching TRBD2. The CDR3 runs 17 residues. Germline V gives CDR1 GTSNPN, CDR2 SVGIG (reference sequence). With 4 bases clipped from V and 0 bases from J, the junction kept 12 bases outside the gene matches. CDR3 bases: TGTGCCTGGACCCGCTGGCGAGCGGGGGGTTACCAAGAGACCCAGTACTTC. Its protein product is CAWTRWRAGGYQETQYF.

J is TRBJ2-5 and V is TRBV30, with TRBD1 identical over 12 bases. This CDR3 is 15 amino acids long. Germline V gene data show CDR1 as GTSNPN and CDR2 as SVGIG (reference sequence). Trimming removed 5 bases from V and 3 bases from J; junction bases left unmatched: 7. This CDR3 reads CAWCRDRGLEETQYF. As DNA, the CDR3 is TGTGCCTGGTGCCGGGACAGGGGGCTTGAAGAGACCCAGTACTTC. The full variable domain, in which reference TRBV30 and TRBJ2-5 provide the parts outside the CDR3, is SQTIHQWPATLVQPVGSPLSLECTVEGTSNPNLYWYRQAAGRGLQLLFYSVGIGQISSEVPQNLSASRPQDRQFILSSKKLLLSDSGFYLCAWCRDRGLEETQYFGPGTRLLVL.

V usage is TRBV7-2 and J usage is TRBJ1-4; possible D gene TRBD1, 6 bases. V was pared by 6 bases and J by 7 bases, with 15 bases between. CDR1 SGHTA and CDR2 FQGNSA come from the germline V gene. The CDR3 has 14 amino acids. CDR3 amino acids: CASRPGRGGEKLFF. In DNA, the CDR3 is TGTGCCAGCAGACCAGGGAGAGGGGGTGAAAAACTGTTTTTT.

This chain connects TRBV18 to TRBJ2-2, with 7 positions matching TRBD1. CDR1 and CDR2 (germline): KGHSH, LQKENI. V lost 3 bases, J lost 3 bases, and 4 bases stayed unmatched. The CDR3 has 15 amino acids. The CDR3 loop reads CASSPGQDYTGELFF. The CDR3 bases are TGTGCCAGCTCACCTGGACAGGACTACACCGGGGAGCTGTTTTTT.

The rearrangement uses TRBV12-3 or TRBV12-4 and TRBJ1-2; D perhaps matches TRBD1 (5 bases). This CDR3 contains 13 residues. Trimming removed 1 base at V and 8 bases at J, with 11 bases between. The CDR3: CASSLGPGKGYTF. CDR3 in DNA: TGTGCCAGCAGTTTAGGTCCAGGGAAAGGCTACACCTTC.

The chain joins TRBV7-2 to TRBJ1-2; 10 bases are a match to TRBD1. Germline V lookup: CDR1 SGHTA, CDR2 FQGNSA. V trimming: 4 bases; J trimming: 3 bases; junction bases outside the gene matches: 11. CDR3 length equals 17 residues. The CDR3 is CASSYRTGGLFDYGYTF. The CDR3 nucleotides are TGTGCCAGCAGCTACCGGACAGGGGGGTTATTTGACTATGGCTACACCTTC.

V is TRBV3-1 (or the pseudogene TRBV3-2) and J is TRBJ2-7; D is perhaps TRBD2 (5 bases). Germline values: CDR1 LGHDT, CDR2 YNNKEL (reference sequence). V dropped 0 bases and J dropped 2 bases, with 8 bases sitting between them. The CDR3 length is 14 residues. The CDR3 DNA follows: TGTGCCAGCAGCCAAGACTACGGGACCTACGAGCAGTACTTC. Translated, it gives CASSQDYGTYEQYF.

The chain combines TRBV14 with TRBJ1-6, with 8 nucleotides matching TRBD1. Trimming cost V 5 bases and J 0 bases; bases outside gene matches: 12. The germline gives CDR1 SGHDN, CDR2 FVKESK. The CDR3 has 19 residues. In DNA, the CDR3 is TGTGCCAGCAGCTTCGGACAGGGACCCCCCAGCTCCTATAATTCACCCCTCCACTTT. Residues: CASSFGQGPPSSYNSPLHF.

V and J are TRBV7-2 and TRBJ1-3, with unresolved D. This CDR3 is built from 15 residues. Germline values: CDR1 SGHTA, CDR2 FQGNSA. V lost 1 base, J lost 4 bases, and 11 bases lay in between. The CDR3 region is CASSLDRLTGNTIYF. Written as DNA, the CDR3 is TGTGCCAGCAGCTTAGATCGGTTAACGGGAAACACCATATATTTT.

This chain connects TRBV28 to TRBJ1-4, with D possibly being TRBD1 (5 bases). The germline CDR1 and CDR2 sequences are MDHEN and SYDVKM. The CDR3 loop spans 15 amino acids. V lost 7 bases and J lost 4, with 16 bases in between. CDR3 sequence: CASTTLRGFNEKLFF. The CDR3 DNA follows: TGTGCCAGCACCACGCTTCGGGGGTTTAATGAAAAACTGTTTTTT.

This chain uses TRBV7-6 with TRBJ2-5, with 8 bases identical to TRBD1. Trimming removed 5 bases from V and 7 bases from J; junction bases left unmatched: 9. Germline V CDR1 and CDR2: SGHVS, FNYEAQ. The CDR3 has 14 amino acids. CDR3: CASSGDRLPSTQYF. DNA of the CDR3: TGTGCCAGCAGCGGGGACAGGCTTCCCTCGACCCAGTACTTC.

In its sample, this clone ranks as medium-sized. Other DNA sequences in the same sample also yield this CDR3. The CDR3 sequence: CAISESGGDSNQPQHF. In nucleotides, the CDR3 is TGTGCCATCAGTGAGTCGGGGGGAGATAGCAATCAGCCCCAGCATTTT. The chain joins TRBV10-3 to TRBJ1-5, with a weak D call TRBD1 (5 bases). Germline V gives CDR1 ENHRY, CDR2 SYGVKD. With 0 bases removed from V and 0 bases from J, the gap between germline ends came to 9 bases. This CDR3 is 16 amino acids long.

The sample holds one count of this clone. The CDR3 protein is CASSQNLNTEAFF. CDR3 nucleotides: TGTGCCAGCAGTCAGAACCTTAACACTGAAGCTTTCTTT. The J gene is TRBJ1-1, the V gene TRBV6-5; D uncertain. V lost 5 bases, J lost 2 bases, and 9 bases lay in between. CDR3 size: 13 residues. Germline-derived CDR1 and CDR2 are MNHEY and SVGAGI.

The chain recombines TRBV14 with TRBJ2-7; TRBD1 matches at 10 bases. CDR3 length equals 15 residues. Germline V gene lookup returns CDR1 SGHDN and CDR2 FVKESK. The V segment lost 4 bases and the J segment 4 bases; nucleotides outside the gene matches: 7. CDR3 sequence: CASSRSGTGVYEQYF. The CDR3 DNA follows: TGTGCCAGCAGCCGTTCCGGGACAGGGGTATACGAGCAGTACTTC.

The chain recombines TRBV12-3 or TRBV12-4 with TRBJ2-3; 10 nucleotides match TRBD2. The CDR3 contains 12 residues. V lost 3 bases, J lost 9 bases, and 0 bases stayed unmatched. The CDR3 DNA follows: TGTGCCAGCAGTTTGGGACTAGCGACGCAGTATTTT. Amino acids: CASSLGLATQYF.

The chain couples TRBV12-3 or TRBV12-4 to TRBJ2-5; D is possibly TRBD1 (6 bases). V lost 1 base and J 9 bases, leaving 12 bases between the germline ends. The CDR3 sequence is 13 residues long. CDR3 nucleotide sequence: TGTGCCAGCAGTTTAGGAGGGGGAAAGGCCCAGTACTTC. Protein product: CASSLGGGKAQYF.

This clone was seen a handful of times. The rearrangement links TRBV2 to TRBJ2-7; 7 bases map to TRBD1. The ends lost 8 bases at V and 3 bases at J; junction bases unmatched: 4. The CDR3 has 12 residues. The germline V gene has CDR1 SNHLY and CDR2 FYNNEI. This chain's CDR3 is CASDRDSYEQYF. The CDR3 DNA reads TGTGCCAGCGACCGGGACAGCTACGAGCAGTACTTC.

The chain employs TRBV7-2 and TRBJ1-4; D gene unclear. V lost 1 base to trimming and J lost 7 bases, with 7 bases between them. This CDR3 is built from 13 residues. The V gene's germline CDR1 is SGHTA and CDR2 FQGNSA. The CDR3 reads CASSLDIVEKLFF. CDR3 bases: TGTGCCAGCAGCTTAGACATCGTTGAAAAACTGTTTTTT.

The chain employs TRBV7-8 and TRBJ1-5; D may be TRBD1 (5 bases). V was cut by 5 bases and J by 0 bases, with 17 bases left in between. Germline V gene data show CDR1 as SGHVS and CDR2 as FQNEAQ. This CDR3 contains 17 residues. Written as DNA, the CDR3 is TGTGCCAGCAGCCCACTACCATGGGGCAGTAGCAATCAGCCCCAGCATTTT. The encoded protein is CASSPLPWGSSNQPQHF.

This chain links TRBV18 with TRBJ2-6, with a weak D call TRBD1 (6 bases). The CDR3 runs to 14 residues. V was clipped by 6 bases and J by 0 bases, with 6 bases between them. From germline, CDR1 is KGHSH and CDR2 LQKENI. CDR3 DNA sequence: TGTGCCAGCTCGACAGGCTCTGGGGCCAACGTCCTGACTTTC. It is translated as CASSTGSGANVLTF. The whole variable domain, remainder taken from reference TRBV18 and TRBJ2-6, is NAGVMQNPRHLVRRRGQEARLRCSPMKGHSHVYWYRQLPEEGLKFMVYLQKENIIDESGMPKERFSAEFPKEGPSILRIQQVVRGDSAAYFCASSTGSGANVLTFGAGSRLTVL.

This chain uses TRBV27 with TRBJ1-6; D is uncertain. Trimming removed 3 bases at V and 5 bases at J, with 8 bases between. Germline CDR1 and CDR2: MNHEY and SMNVEV (reference sequence). This CDR3 contains 14 residues. The chain's CDR3 is CASSFSQNNSPLHF. Here the CDR3 DNA reads TGTGCCAGCAGTTTTAGCCAGAATAATTCACCCCTCCACTTT.

The chain combines TRBV11-2 with TRBJ2-7; a weak D match, TRBD2 (6 bases). From germline, CDR1 is SGHAT and CDR2 FQNNGV. Trimming cost V 4 bases and J 5 bases, with 12 bases left between them. This CDR3 has 13 residues. The CDR3 is CASSWGDGNEQYF. The CDR3 DNA follows: TGTGCCAGCAGCTGGGGGGATGGTAACGAGCAGTACTTC. The variable domain in full, with the rest retrieved from reference TRBV11-2 and TRBJ2-7, is EAGVAQSPRYKIIEKRQSVAFWCNPISGHATLYWYQQILGQGPKLLIQFQNNGVVDDSQLPKDRFSAERLKGVDSTLKIQPAKLEDSAVYLCASSWGDGNEQYFGPGTRLTVT.

This clone occurred once. The gene calls are TRBV7-8 and TRBJ2-5; 7 nucleotides agree with TRBD2. V shed 0 bases, J shed 5 bases, and the junction held 15 bases outside the gene matches. CDR3 length: 18 amino acids. The germline V gene has CDR1 SGHVS and CDR2 FQNEAQ. CDR3 sequence: CASSLARGLTGRVETQYF. The DNA of the CDR3 is TGTGCCAGCAGCTTAGCGCGGGGATTAACGGGGAGGGTGGAGACCCAGTACTTC.

This chain uses TRBV19 with TRBJ2-3; TRBD1 aligns across 8 bases. Germline assignment: CDR1 LNHDA and CDR2 SQIVND (reference sequence). The J segment lost 5 bases and the V segment lost 4 bases, leaving 8 bases of the junction unmatched. The CDR3 spans 15 residues. The CDR3 sequence is CASSRRTGSVDTQYF. The CDR3 DNA sequence: TGTGCCAGTAGTAGGAGGACAGGGTCTGTAGATACGCAGTATTTT.

J is TRBJ2-7 and V is TRBV27; TRBD1 matches 7 bases. V gave up 7 bases and J gave up 0 bases; unmatched junction bases: 9. CDR1 MNHEY and CDR2 SMNVEV come from the germline V gene (reference sequence). There are 15 residues in the CDR3. CDR3 coding DNA: TGTGCCAGCAAGGGGACAGCCTCTTACTCCTACGAGCAGTACTTC. It translates to CASKGTASYSYEQYF.

The rearrangement uses TRBV3-1 (or the pseudogene TRBV3-2) and TRBJ1-3; TRBD1 agrees at 8 bases. The CDR3 length is 18 residues. With V trimmed by 1 base and J by 2 bases, 10 bases remained unmatched. Germline V lookup: CDR1 LGHDT, CDR2 YNNKEL (reference sequence). The CDR3 spells CASSQALGQGRTGNTIYF. The CDR3 DNA reads TGTGCCAGCAGCCAAGCCTTAGGACAGGGTAGGACTGGAAACACCATATATTTT.

The rearrangement uses TRBV7-2 and TRBJ2-1, with 8 bases identical to TRBD2. V gave up 5 bases and J gave up 13 bases; unmatched junction bases: 10. Germline V CDR1 and CDR2: SGHTA, FQGNSA. CDR3 length equals 13 residues. For the CDR3, the DNA is TGTGCCAGCAGCGACGGGGGGGGAAGGTTTCAGTTCTTC. Translated, it gives CASSDGGGRFQFF. Looking up the rest from reference TRBV7-2 and TRBJ2-1 gives the full variable domain: GAGVSQSPSNKVTEKGKDVELRCDPISGHTALYWYRQSLGQGLEFLIYFQGNSAPDKSGLPSDRFSAERTGGSVSTLTIQRTQQEDSAVYLCASSDGGGRFQFFGPGTRLTVL.

The chain links TRBV7-9 to TRBJ1-3; TRBD1 agrees at 10 bases. The CDR3 spans 14 residues. Germline assignment: CDR1 SEHNR and CDR2 FQNEAQ (reference sequence). V dropped 5 bases and J dropped 8; count of bases not matched to a gene: 6. The CDR3 sequence: CASSPRTGGDTIYF. CDR3 coding DNA: TGTGCCAGCAGCCCCAGGACAGGGGGAGACACCATATATTTT. Filled out from reference TRBV7-9 and TRBJ1-3, the complete variable domain reads DTGVSQNPRHKITKRGQNVTFRCDPISEHNRLYWYRQTLGQGPEFLTYFQNEAQLEKSRLLSDRFSAERPKGSFSTLEIQRTEQGDSAMYLCASSPRTGGDTIYFGEGSWLTVV.

CDR3 DNA sequence: TGTGCCTGGAGTGAGCCGGCGGTCTATGGCTACACCTTC. Translation gives CAWSEPAVYGYTF. The J gene is TRBJ1-2, the V gene TRBV30; D remains unclear. There are 13 residues in the CDR3. V was clipped by 1 base and J by 4 bases, with 10 bases between them. From germline, CDR1 is GTSNPN and CDR2 SVGIG (reference sequence).

The V gene is TRBV11-2, the J gene TRBJ2-7; weak D call: TRBD2 (7 bases). Trimming removed 3 bases from V and 9 bases from J, with 15 bases in between. The length of the CDR3 is 13 residues. The germline V gene encodes CDR1 SGHAT and CDR2 FQNNGV. CDR3: CASSLGGGRLQYF. CDR3 nucleotide sequence: TGTGCCAGCAGCTTGGGGGGGGGCCGGCTGCAGTACTTC. The whole variable domain, remainder taken from reference TRBV11-2 and TRBJ2-7, is EAGVAQSPRYKIIEKRQSVAFWCNPISGHATLYWYQQILGQGPKLLIQFQNNGVVDDSQLPKDRFSAERLKGVDSTLKIQPAKLEDSAVYLCASSLGGGRLQYFGPGTRLTVT.